A single sample gave rise to the 15 T cell receptor beta chains below, sequenced in a study of PD-L1 blockade in urothelial cancer (dated by TCRdb to the late 2010s). Preparation of the library involved the immunoSEQ multiplex PCR assay. Sourced from immuneACCESS, this table was stored by TCRdb with only in-frame sequences that have V and J called. A share of the clones is absent; for the studies checked, an unresolved V gene accounts for under half, and the remainder has no known explanation. This sample gives fewer than 40,000 clones in total; more than 85% of them show up just once. Clones ranked in the top ten supply roughly 12% of the sample. The label giving this sample's time point can be read as: pretreatment peripheral blood. The sample here was PBMCs, taken around atezolizumab (anti-PD-L1) treatment. These TCRs come from a woman aged 55-75 years with urothelial cancer.

The chain employs TRBV15 and TRBJ1-4; 7 nucleotides line up with TRBD1. This CDR3 spans 14 amino acids. Germline V gene lookup returns CDR1 LNHNV and CDR2 YYDKDF (reference sequence). J gave up 8 bases and V 3 bases, and 6 bases lay outside the gene matches. For the CDR3, the DNA is TGTGCCACCAGCAGGCCTGGGACAGTCGAAAAACTGTTTTTT. This translates into CATSRPGTVEKLFF.

The chain combines TRBV6-6 with TRBJ1-1, with D possibly matching TRBD1 (5 bases). Germline assignment: CDR1 MNHNY and CDR2 SVGAGI (reference sequence). V lost 7 bases, J lost 2 bases, and 11 bases lay in between. This CDR3 has 13 amino acids. The CDR3 spells CASTDSLNTEAFF. The DNA of the CDR3 is TGTGCCAGCACAGACAGCTTAAACACTGAAGCTTTCTTT.

This clone was detected once. The chain combines TRBV5-8 with TRBJ2-7, with D possibly TRBD1 on 6 matching bases. Trimming pared 3 bases from V and 1 base from J, leaving 20 bases between. Germline V gene lookup returns CDR1 SGHTS and CDR2 YDEGEE. This CDR3 is built from 17 residues. The DNA for the CDR3 is TGTGCCAGCAGCTCGCTGATGGACAGATTCTCTTCCTACGAGCAGTACTTC. Its protein product is CASSSLMDRFSSYEQYF.

The rearrangement joins TRBV19 to TRBJ2-3, with 8 bases identical to TRBD2. Germline V gene lookup returns CDR1 LNHDA and CDR2 SQIVND (reference sequence). V lost 0 bases, J lost 2 bases, and 4 bases stayed unmatched. This CDR3 contains 16 residues. The CDR3 sequence: CASSIDSGANTDTQYF. The CDR3 region has the DNA TGTGCCAGTAGTATAGATAGCGGGGCGAACACAGATACGCAGTATTTT.

The chain uses TRBV6-6 and TRBJ2-2, with TRBD1 identical over 8 bases. J lost 7 bases, V lost 5 bases, and 12 bases had no gene match. This CDR3 comprises 16 residues. Per the germline V gene, CDR1 is MNHNY and CDR2 is SVGAGI (reference sequence). The DNA of the CDR3 is TGTGCCAGCAGTAGCCGCGGACAGGGAGGTGTCGGGGAGCTGTTTTTT. Residues: CASSSRGQGGVGELFF.

The genes are TRBV4-1 and TRBJ2-3, with TRBD1 as a possible D gene (6 bases). The CDR3 loop spans 17 amino acids. Trimming removed 0 bases from V and 4 bases from J, with 17 bases in between. Germline lookup yields CDR1 MGHRA and CDR2 YSYEKL. The CDR3 reads CASSQDAGTRIADTQYF. DNA of the CDR3: TGCGCCAGCAGCCAAGACGCTGGGACAAGGATTGCAGATACGCAGTATTTT.

This rearrangement joins TRBV7-2 to TRBJ2-5, with 8 bases lining up with TRBD1. V lost 6 bases, J lost 2 bases, and 11 bases stayed unmatched. This CDR3 comprises 16 residues. Germline V gene data show CDR1 as SGHTA and CDR2 as FQGNSA. CDR3 DNA sequence: TGTGCCAGCAGTAACCAGGGGGCACGAAGGCAAGAGACCCAGTACTTC. This translates into CASSNQGARRQETQYF.

The rearrangement links TRBV27 to TRBJ2-1; 9 bases line up with TRBD2. V lost 6 bases to trimming and J lost 6 bases; unmatched junction nucleotides: 21. Germline CDR1 and CDR2: MNHEY and SMNVEV (reference sequence). This CDR3 has 19 residues. The CDR3 DNA follows: TGTGCCAGCAGCAACGCGCTAATAATGGGCGGGAGGGCTCTCAATGAGCAGTTCTTC. Its translation: CASSNALIMGGRALNEQFF.

J is TRBJ2-5 and V is TRBV5-1; D may be TRBD2 (6 bases). The CDR3 consists of 15 residues. V was shortened by 0 bases and J by 4 bases, with 13 bases between the two germline ends. Germline lookup yields CDR1 SGHRS and CDR2 YFSETQ. CDR3: CASSLAPGVTETQYF. Written as DNA, the CDR3 is TGCGCCAGCAGCTTGGCGCCGGGAGTTACAGAGACCCAGTACTTC.

The genes are TRBV7-8 and TRBJ2-2, with TRBD1 identical over 7 bases. The V segment lost 5 bases and the J segment 4 bases; nucleotides outside the gene matches: 4. The CDR3 runs 14 residues. Germline V gives CDR1 SGHVS, CDR2 FQNEAQ. The CDR3 nucleotides are TGTGCCAGCAGCCGACAGGGCGCCACCGGGGAGCTGTTTTTT. Its translation is CASSRQGATGELFF.

The rearrangement links TRBV28 to TRBJ2-7, with D possibly being TRBD2 (6 bases). CDR1 is MDHEN, CDR2 SYDVKM, per germline. This CDR3 region has 15 residues. V gave up 7 bases and J gave up 0 bases, with 16 bases separating them. The DNA of the CDR3 is TGTGCCAGCATAAGTACCCGGGAGTACTCCTACGAGCAGTACTTC. Protein sequence: CASISTREYSYEQYF.

The chain couples TRBV5-1 to TRBJ2-1; 7 bases line up with TRBD2. Germline CDR1 and CDR2: SGHRS and YFSETQ. This CDR3 has 16 amino acids. V lost 0 bases and J lost 4; bases outside the gene matches: 7. CDR3 amino acids: CASSLVTAGVYNEQFF. CDR3 in DNA: TGCGCCAGCAGCTTGGTTACGGCGGGAGTGTACAATGAGCAGTTCTTC.

This chain uses TRBV29-1 with TRBJ2-5; 11 bases are shared with TRBD1. Per the germline V gene, CDR1 is SQVTM and CDR2 is ANQGSEA. The CDR3 contains 13 residues. V was clipped by 7 bases and J by 4 bases; unmatched bases: 5. The CDR3 DNA sequence: TGCAGCGCGAGGACAGGGGGCCGAGAGACCCAGTACTTC. Translated: CSARTGGRETQYF.

The gene calls are TRBV29-1 and TRBJ2-3; 7 nucleotides align to TRBD2. Germline CDR1 is SQVTM and CDR2 is ANQGSEA. J was trimmed by 0 bases and V by 7 bases; bases with no gene match: 4. CDR3 size: 13 residues. The CDR3 protein is CSAIAGSTDTQYF. CDR3 bases: TGCAGCGCGATAGCGGGTAGCACAGATACGCAGTATTTT.

This clone was seen once. The chain is built from TRBV28 and TRBJ1-2; D gene unclear. Germline loops: CDR1 MDHEN, CDR2 SYDVKM. V lost 5 bases and J lost 5, with 18 bases in between. The CDR3 loop spans 15 amino acids. CDR3 amino acids: CASSIRRSTPYGYTF. CDR3 sequence (DNA): TGTGCCAGCAGTATCAGGCGATCGACGCCGTATGGCTACACCTTC.